Listed below are T cell receptor beta chains from one sample, sequenced in a study of blood T cells in healthy people across ages. TCRdb recomputed calls from the 5' RACE reads with MiXCR, one row per CDR3 protein. The profile covers approximately 800,000 distinct CDR3 sequences, with 45% to 70% appearing a single time and more than 25% taken by the ten largest. The sequencing input was blood. These receptors originate from a man in his forties or fifties in good health. The CDR3 runs from the conserved cysteine through the conserved F or W. A D gene is named only where the DNA matches it firmly. Where a row states a size, it is once, few, many or the class of an expanded clone; other rows omit it.

>-|TRBV6-2/TRBV6-3|TRBJ2-1|-
TGTGCCAGCAGTTACTCGATGTGGGATGAGCAGTTCTTC
CASSYSMWDEQFF
>many|TRBV5-1|TRBJ2-3|-
TGCGCCAGCAGCTTGGAGGCAGGGAAAAGTACAGATACGCAGTATTTT
CASSLEAGKSTDTQYF
>few|TRBV20-1|TRBJ2-1|-
TGCAGTGCTAGAGTCGGTGACAGAGACAATGAGCAGTTCTTC
CSARVGDRDNEQFF
>once|TRBV27|TRBJ2-3|TRBD1
TGTGCCAGCAGTTACCCGGGACAGCCGACAGATACGCAGTATTTT
CASSYPGQPTDTQYF
>-|TRBV20-1|TRBJ1-5|-
TGCAGTGCACAAGACAGGTTCAGCAATCAGCCCCAGCATTTT
CSAQDRFSNQPQHF
>-|TRBV7-2|TRBJ2-5|-
TGTGCCAGCAGCTTAGGGACGGTGGTGGAGACCCAGTACTTC
CASSLGTVVETQYF
>-|TRBV2|TRBJ2-7|-
TGTGCCAGCTCCTCCCTGACAGGCTCAATCCCCAATTACGAGCAGTACTTC
CASSSLTGSIPNYEQYF
>few|TRBV6-6|TRBJ2-7|TRBD2
TGTGCCAGCAGAACCGGCCGGGGACTATACGAGCAGTACTTC
CASRTGRGLYEQYF
>-|TRBV25-1|TRBJ1-2|-
TGTGCCAGCAGTGACCCCTCTCAGGGGATCTATGGCTACACCTTC
CASSDPSQGIYGYTF
>-|TRBV20-1|TRBJ2-5|TRBD2
TGCAGTGCTAGAGCCGCTAGCGGGACCCAAGAGACCCAGTACTTC
CSARAASGTQETQYF
>few|TRBV20-1|TRBJ2-5|-
TGCAGTATCGTCGGGGGAACCCAAGAGACCCAGTACTTC
CSIVGGTQETQYF
>few|TRBV6-6|TRBJ2-4|-
TGTGCCGGAAGCAGTGCAGCCAAAAACATTCAGTACTTC
CAGSSAAKNIQYF
>few|TRBV7-8|TRBJ2-3|-
TGTGCCAGCGTCTCCGGGGGTGCTATTACAGATACGCAGTATTTT
CASVSGGAITDTQYF
>-|TRBV7-2|TRBJ2-1|TRBD2
TGTGCCAGCAGCTTACTAGCGGGTAGGGATGAGCAGTTCTTC
CASSLLAGRDEQFF
>-|TRBV20-1|TRBJ1-5|-
TGCAGTGCTAGTCGACACGGCCAGCCCCAGCATTTT
CSASRHGQPQHF
>-|TRBV28|TRBJ2-7|-
TGTGCCAGCAACCTTAACAGGGCTGCCGAGGGGAGGTTATACAATGAGCAGTACTTC
CASNLNRAAEGRLYNEQYF
>-|TRBV27|TRBJ2-5|TRBD2
TGTGCCAGCAGCGTTCGCGGGAGGGAGGGAGAGACCCAGTACTTC
CASSVRGREGETQYF